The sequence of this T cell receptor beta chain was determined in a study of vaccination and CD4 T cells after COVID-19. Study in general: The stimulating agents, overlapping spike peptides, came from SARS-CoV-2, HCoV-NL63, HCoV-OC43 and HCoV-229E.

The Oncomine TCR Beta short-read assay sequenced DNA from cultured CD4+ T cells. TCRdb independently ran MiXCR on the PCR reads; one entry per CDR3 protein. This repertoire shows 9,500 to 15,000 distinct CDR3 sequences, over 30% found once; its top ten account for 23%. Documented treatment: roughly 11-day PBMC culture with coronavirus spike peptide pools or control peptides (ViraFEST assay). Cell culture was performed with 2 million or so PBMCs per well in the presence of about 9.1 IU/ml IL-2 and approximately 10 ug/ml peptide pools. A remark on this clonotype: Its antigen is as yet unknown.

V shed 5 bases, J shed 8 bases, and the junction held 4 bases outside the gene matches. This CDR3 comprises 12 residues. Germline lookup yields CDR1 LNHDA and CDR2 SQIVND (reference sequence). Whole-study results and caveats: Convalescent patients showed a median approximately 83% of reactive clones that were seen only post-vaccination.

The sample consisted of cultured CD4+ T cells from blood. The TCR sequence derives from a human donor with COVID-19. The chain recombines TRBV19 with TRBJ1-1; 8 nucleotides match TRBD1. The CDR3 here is CASSADRGEAFF. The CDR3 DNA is TGTGCCAGTAGTGCCGACAGGGGCGAAGCTTTCTTT.